This T cell receptor beta chain was recorded in a study of T cell responses to AZD1222 COVID-19 vaccine (dated by TCRdb to the early 2020s). Study-level background: A total of just over 230 trial participants underwent TCR sequencing, of whom about 210 received two doses of AZD1222 and around 26 received two doses of the MenACWY control vaccine. Trial participants were enrolled by age into 18-55, 56-69 and 70-plus year subgroups, with about 150, 27 and 61 TCR-sequenced participants respectively.

Worth noting for this clone: Which antigen it targets is not known. No base-level quality is on record; no much larger clone is a single base apart.

The intended sense of this specimen's time point label: about 28 days (+/-7) after the second vaccine dose. AZD1222 recipients given second doses at about 4 weeks or at about 12 weeks were pooled, since spike-specific TCR depth and breadth were not found to differ between the two schedules. Vaccinee samples came from UK trials COV001 and COV002, including a single-blind randomized controlled phase 2/3 trial of AZD1222 (ChAdOx1 nCoV-19) in healthy adults. Trial participant PBMC samples were collected at day 0 and day 28 after the second dose for TCRbeta chain sequencing. The paper as a whole reports these results and caveats: Participants were mostly white British, with more females than males. The authors suggested clonal diversity may have been underestimated. Epitopes outside the regions mutated in the B.1.351 and B.1.1.7 variants were reportedly recognized by nearly half of the unique spike-specific TCRs. Conclusions about previously exposed vaccinees were limited because only 6 or 7 AZD1222 recipients were SARS-CoV-2 seropositive at baseline. In the small 56-69-year group, the increase in depth fell short of significance, most likely because of low power. No day 14 peak-response samples were available, so repertoires were characterized only after the peak T cell response. After two AZD1222 doses, spike-specific TCR breadth and depth were significantly higher than at day 0 and than in MenACWY recipients. The vaccine-associated CD4 TCRs covered the entire spike protein, and the dominant responses fell in regions 160-218 and 743-854.

The CDR3 regions of human TCRbeta chains were analyzed by immunosequencing. The published analysis was carried out like this. TCRs in the repertoires were matched against a reference library of SARS-CoV-2-specific TCRs that had been generated with the MIRA antigen-specificity platform. Breadth meant the fraction of unique TCRs that were SARS-CoV-2-associated, whereas depth meant the fraction of total T cells that were SARS-CoV-2-associated. Using the MIRA data, every spike-specific TCR was mapped to the spike region that the TCR reacted to and assigned to either a CD4 or a CD8 class. Log10-transformed breadth and depth values were compared by one-way ANOVA with Sidak's multiple comparisons tests. This is the immuneACCESS table as TCRdb keeps it, with only in-frame sequences that have V and J called. A part of the clones is gone; compared with another copy, unresolved V genes explain less than half, and the rest is unexplained. V, J and clone size reflect that table, while D and trimming were determined from the DNA. The sample table shows approximately 200,000 clones, and about 93% are seen once. 1% of the sample belongs to the ten largest clones.

The receptor comes from an adult who received the AZD1222 COVID-19 vaccine. Material: peripheral blood, obtained 28 days after the second AZD1222 dose.

Here is the DNA: TGTGCCACCTCGTTCCGCAGGGTCCAAGAGACCCAGTACTTC. It is translated as CATSFRRVQETQYF. The chain uses TRBV7-8 and TRBJ2-5; 5 matching bases give a weak D call of TRBD1. The germline ends are 16 bases apart after V is trimmed by 10 bases and J by 1 base. CDR1 and CDR2, per the germline V gene, are SGHVS and FQNEAQ. Measured from the cysteine to the phenylalanine, the CDR3 is 14 residues long. The kept DNA is CDR3 alone, 42 bases in frame from the first base.